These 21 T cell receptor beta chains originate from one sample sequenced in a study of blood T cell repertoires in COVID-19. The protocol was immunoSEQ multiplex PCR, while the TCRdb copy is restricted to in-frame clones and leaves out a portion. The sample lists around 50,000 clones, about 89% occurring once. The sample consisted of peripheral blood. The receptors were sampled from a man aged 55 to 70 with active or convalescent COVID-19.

CDR3 region: CASSGQGAYEQYF. In nucleotides, the CDR3 is TGCGCCAGCAGTGGACAGGGGGCCTACGAGCAGTACTTC. V usage is TRBV10-1 and J usage is TRBJ2-7; 9 bases match TRBD1. Germline CDR1 is WNHNN and CDR2 is SYGVQD (reference sequence). The CDR3 runs 13 residues. V gave up 4 bases and J gave up 2 bases; unmatched junction bases: 0.

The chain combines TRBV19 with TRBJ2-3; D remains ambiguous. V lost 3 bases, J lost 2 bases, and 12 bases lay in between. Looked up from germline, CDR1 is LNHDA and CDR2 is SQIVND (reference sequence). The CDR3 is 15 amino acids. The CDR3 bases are TGTGCCAGTAGTATTCGAGGTACGGACACAGATACGCAGTATTTT. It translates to CASSIRGTDTDTQYF.

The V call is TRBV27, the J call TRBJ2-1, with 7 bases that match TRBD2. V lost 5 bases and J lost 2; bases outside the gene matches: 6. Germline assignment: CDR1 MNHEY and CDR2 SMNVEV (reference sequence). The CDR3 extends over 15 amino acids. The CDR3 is CASSPKAGTYNEQFF. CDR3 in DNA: TGTGCCAGCAGTCCGAAAGCGGGGACCTACAATGAGCAGTTCTTC.

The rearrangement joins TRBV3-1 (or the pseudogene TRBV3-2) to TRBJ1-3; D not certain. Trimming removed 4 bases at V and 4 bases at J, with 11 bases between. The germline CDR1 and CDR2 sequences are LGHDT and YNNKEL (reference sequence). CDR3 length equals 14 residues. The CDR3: CASSPQARGNTIYF. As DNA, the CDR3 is TGTGCCAGCAGCCCCCAGGCTCGGGGAAACACCATATATTTT.

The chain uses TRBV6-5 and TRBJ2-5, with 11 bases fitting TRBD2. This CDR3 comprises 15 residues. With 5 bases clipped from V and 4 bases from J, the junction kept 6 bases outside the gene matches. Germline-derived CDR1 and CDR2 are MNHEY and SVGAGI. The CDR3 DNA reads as TGTGCCAGCAGTCCCTTAGCGGGGGGGCCAGAGACCCAGTACTTC. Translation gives CASSPLAGGPETQYF.

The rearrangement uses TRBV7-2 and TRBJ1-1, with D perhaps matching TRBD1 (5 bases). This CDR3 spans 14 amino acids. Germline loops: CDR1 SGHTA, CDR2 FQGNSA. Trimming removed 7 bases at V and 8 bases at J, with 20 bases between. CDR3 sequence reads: CASTLGTGGREAFF. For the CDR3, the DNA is TGTGCCAGCACCTTGGGGACCGGAGGGAGAGAAGCTTTCTTT.

For the CDR3, the DNA is TGTGCCAGCCGCGAGACAGGGGAAGGCACTGAAGCTTTCTTT. It encodes CASRETGEGTEAFF. This rearrangement joins TRBV7-3 to TRBJ1-1, with 8 bases aligning to TRBD1. After removal of 8 bases from V and 4 bases from J, the junction contained 9 bases not matched to a gene. This CDR3 has 14 amino acids. Germline V gives CDR1 SGHTA, CDR2 FQGTGA.

The CDR3, as DNA: TGTGCCTGGAGCGACACTTTGCAAGGCTACACCTTC. Translation: CAWSDTLQGYTF. V and J are TRBV30 and TRBJ1-2; D unclear. This CDR3 spans 12 amino acids. CDR1 GTSNPN and CDR2 SVGIG come from the germline V gene (reference sequence). V lost 3 bases and J 8 bases, leaving 13 bases between the germline ends.

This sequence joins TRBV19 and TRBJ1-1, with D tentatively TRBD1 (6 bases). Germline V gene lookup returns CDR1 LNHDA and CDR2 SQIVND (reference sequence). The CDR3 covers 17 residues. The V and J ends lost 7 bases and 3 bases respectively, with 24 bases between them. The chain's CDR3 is CASTLKNRALGYTEAFF. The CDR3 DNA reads TGTGCCAGTACCCTAAAAAACAGGGCTCTAGGGTACACTGAAGCTTTCTTT.

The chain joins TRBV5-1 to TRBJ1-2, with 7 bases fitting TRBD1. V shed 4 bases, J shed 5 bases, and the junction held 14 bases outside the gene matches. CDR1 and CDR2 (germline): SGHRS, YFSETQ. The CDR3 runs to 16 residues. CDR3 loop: CASSRNADRSRYGYTF. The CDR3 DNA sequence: TGCGCCAGCAGCCGAAATGCGGACAGGTCCCGATATGGCTACACCTTC.

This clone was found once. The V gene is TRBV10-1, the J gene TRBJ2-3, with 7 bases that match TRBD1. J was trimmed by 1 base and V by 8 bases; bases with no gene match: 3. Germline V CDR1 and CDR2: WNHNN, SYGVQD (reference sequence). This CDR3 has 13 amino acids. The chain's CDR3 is CASRQGGTDTQYF. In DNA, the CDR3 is TGCGCCAGCCGACAGGGCGGCACAGATACGCAGTATTTT.

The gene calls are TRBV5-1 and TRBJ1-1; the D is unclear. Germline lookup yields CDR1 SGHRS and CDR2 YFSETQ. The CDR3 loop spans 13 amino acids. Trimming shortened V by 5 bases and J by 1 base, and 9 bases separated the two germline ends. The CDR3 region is CASSALPNTEAFF. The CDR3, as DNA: TGCGCCAGCAGTGCCCTACCGAACACTGAAGCTTTCTTT.

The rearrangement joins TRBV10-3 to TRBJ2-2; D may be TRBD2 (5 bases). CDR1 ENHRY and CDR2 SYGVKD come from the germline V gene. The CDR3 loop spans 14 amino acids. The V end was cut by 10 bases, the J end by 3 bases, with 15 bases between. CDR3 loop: CATRETQDTGELFF. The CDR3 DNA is TGTGCCACAAGGGAGACCCAGGACACCGGGGAGCTGTTTTTT.

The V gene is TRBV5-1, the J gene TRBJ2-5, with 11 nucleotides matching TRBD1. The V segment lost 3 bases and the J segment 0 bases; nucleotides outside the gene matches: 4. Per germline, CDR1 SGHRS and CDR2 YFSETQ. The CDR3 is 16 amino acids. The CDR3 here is CASSSWTGGDQETQYF. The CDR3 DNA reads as TGCGCCAGCAGCTCCTGGACAGGGGGCGACCAAGAGACCCAGTACTTC.

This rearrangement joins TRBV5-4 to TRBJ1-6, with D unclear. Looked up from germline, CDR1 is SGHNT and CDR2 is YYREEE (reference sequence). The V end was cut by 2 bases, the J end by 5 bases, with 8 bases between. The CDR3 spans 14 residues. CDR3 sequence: CASSLDRDNSPLHF. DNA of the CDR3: TGTGCCAGCAGCTTAGACCGGGATAATTCACCCCTCCACTTT.

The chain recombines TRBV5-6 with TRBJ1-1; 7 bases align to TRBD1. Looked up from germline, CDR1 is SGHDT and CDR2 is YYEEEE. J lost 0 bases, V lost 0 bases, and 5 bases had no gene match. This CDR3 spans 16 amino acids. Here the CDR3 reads CASSLGDSLMNTEAFF. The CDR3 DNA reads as TGTGCCAGCAGCTTGGGGGACAGCCTCATGAACACTGAAGCTTTCTTT.

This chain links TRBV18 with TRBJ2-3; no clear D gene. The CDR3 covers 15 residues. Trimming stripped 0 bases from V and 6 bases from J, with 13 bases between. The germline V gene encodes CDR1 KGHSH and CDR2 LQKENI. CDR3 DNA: TGTGCCAGCTCACCACCGGCTCTCAACACGGATACGCAGTATTTT. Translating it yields CASSPPALNTDTQYF.

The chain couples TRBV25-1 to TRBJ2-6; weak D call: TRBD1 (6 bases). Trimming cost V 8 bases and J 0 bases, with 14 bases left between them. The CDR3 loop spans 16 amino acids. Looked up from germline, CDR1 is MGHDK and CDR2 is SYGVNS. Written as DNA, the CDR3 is TGTGCCAGCCTTAGCCCGGGACACTCTGGGGCCAACGTCCTGACTTTC. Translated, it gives CASLSPGHSGANVLTF.

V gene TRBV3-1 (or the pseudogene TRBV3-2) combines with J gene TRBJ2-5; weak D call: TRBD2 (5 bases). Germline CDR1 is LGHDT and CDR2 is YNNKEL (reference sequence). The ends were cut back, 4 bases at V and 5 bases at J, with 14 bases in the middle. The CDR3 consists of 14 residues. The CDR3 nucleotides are TGTGCCAGCAGCCTCCGGGAAGTCCACGAGACCCAGTACTTC. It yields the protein CASSLREVHETQYF.

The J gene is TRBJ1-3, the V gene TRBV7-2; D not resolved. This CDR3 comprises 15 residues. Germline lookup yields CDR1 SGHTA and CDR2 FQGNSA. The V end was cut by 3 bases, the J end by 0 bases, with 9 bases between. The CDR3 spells CASSFAGFSGNTIYF. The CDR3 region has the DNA TGTGCCAGCAGCTTTGCAGGTTTCTCTGGAAACACCATATATTTT.

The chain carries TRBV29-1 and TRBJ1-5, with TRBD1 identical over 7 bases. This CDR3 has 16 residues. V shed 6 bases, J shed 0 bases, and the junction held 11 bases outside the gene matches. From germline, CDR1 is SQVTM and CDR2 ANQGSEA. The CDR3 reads CSVVYVGTDSNQPQHF. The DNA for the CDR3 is TGCAGCGTCGTTTACGTCGGGACAGATAGCAATCAGCCCCAGCATTTT.